A selection of T cell receptor beta chains follows, all from one sample in a study of cytomegalovirus exposure and HLA in healthy donors. Profiled with immunoSEQ multiplex PCR; TCRdb holds only in-frame clones, not every one. The sample holds some 130,000 clones; 80% are singletons and the top ten take approximately 2%. The sequencing sample was made of PBMCs. The receptors were sampled from a man in his thirties or forties in good health and CMV-seronegative. Both conserved end residues are part of each CDR3. A D gene is named only where the DNA matches it firmly. Where a row states a size, it is once, few, many or the class of an expanded clone; other rows omit it.

v_call	d_call	clone_size	j_call	cdr3_aa	cdr3_nt
TRBV7-2	.	.	TRBJ1-5	CASSSQGRPQHF	TGTGCCAGCAGTTCACAGGGTCGCCCCCAGCATTTT
TRBV15	TRBD2	.	TRBJ2-7	CATSVRAGGWTYEQYF	TGTGCCACCTCAGTCCGCGCGGGAGGGTGGACCTACGAGCAGTACTTC
TRBV28	TRBD1	.	TRBJ1-6	CATLRQGFGSPLHF	TGTGCCACTTTGAGACAGGGGTTTGGTTCACCCCTCCACTTT
TRBV27	TRBD1	.	TRBJ2-7	CASSWGQGPSYEQYF	TGTGCCAGCAGTTGGGGACAGGGACCCTCCTACGAGCAGTACTTC
TRBV12-5	TRBD1	.	TRBJ2-3	CASGRDRWGTQYF	TGTGCTAGTGGCCGGGACAGATGGGGTACGCAGTATTTT
TRBV5-1	TRBD1	.	TRBJ2-7	CASSLGGQGAYEQYF	TGCGCCAGCAGTTTGGGAGGACAGGGGGCCTACGAGCAGTACTTC
TRBV5-5	.	.	TRBJ1-5	CASSLEPENQPQHF	TGTGCCAGCAGCTTGGAACCGGAGAATCAGCCCCAGCATTTT
TRBV11-2	TRBD2	.	TRBJ2-3	CASSLGTRVFGTDTQYF	TGTGCCAGCAGCTTGGGGACTAGAGTCTTCGGCACAGATACGCAGTATTTT
TRBV28	.	.	TRBJ2-6	CASSTGTGANVLTF	TGTGCCAGCAGCACAGGGACTGGGGCCAACGTCCTGACTTTC
TRBV5-4	TRBD2	.	TRBJ2-2	CASSSTSGRRGELFF	TGTGCCAGCAGCTCCACTAGCGGGAGGCGAGGGGAGCTGTTTTTT
TRBV10-3	.	.	TRBJ1-1	CAISPQTSGAEAFF	TGTGCCATCAGTCCCCAGACGTCGGGGGCTGAAGCTTTCTTT
TRBV28	TRBD2	.	TRBJ2-1	CASSIAGVVTEQFF	TGTGCCAGCAGTATAGCGGGAGTGGTCACTGAGCAGTTCTTC
TRBV10-3	TRBD2	.	TRBJ2-1	CAISEIAGGPDEQFF	TGTGCCATCAGTGAGATAGCGGGAGGCCCGGATGAGCAGTTCTTC
TRBV9	.	.	TRBJ2-1	CASSVPDNEQFF	TGTGCCAGCAGCGTCCCGGACAATGAGCAGTTCTTC
TRBV9	.	.	TRBJ1-2	CASSVEVAGLGYTF	TGTGCCAGCAGCGTAGAGGTTGCAGGGTTGGGCTACACCTTC
TRBV5-1	.	.	TRBJ2-2	CASSLGRLGGELFF	TGCGCCAGCAGCTTGGGCCGGCTAGGCGGGGAGCTGTTTTTT
TRBV6-1	.	.	TRBJ1-4	CASSERGGSTNEKLFF	TGTGCCAGCAGTGAACGCGGAGGGTCCACTAATGAAAAACTGTTTTTT
TRBV18	TRBD1	.	TRBJ1-2	CASSPWDSGTGGYGYTF	TGTGCCAGCTCACCATGGGATTCCGGGACAGGGGGCTATGGCTACACCTTC
TRBV28	TRBD1	.	TRBJ2-1	CASSYRGYSYNEQFF	TGTGCCAGCAGCTACAGGGGGTACTCCTACAATGAGCAGTTCTTC
TRBV19	.	.	TRBJ1-5	CASGYERFNQPQHF	TGTGCCAGCGGCTACGAGAGGTTTAATCAGCCCCAGCATTTT
TRBV5-1	TRBD1	.	TRBJ2-1	CASSWGDRGVYNEQFF	TGCGCCAGCAGCTGGGGGGACAGGGGAGTTTACAATGAGCAGTTCTTC
TRBV5-1	.	.	TRBJ2-1	CASSASGGSSYNEQFF	TGCGCCAGCAGCGCGTCTGGGGGGAGCTCCTACAATGAGCAGTTCTTC
TRBV9	TRBD2	.	TRBJ2-1	CASSVEGLAGNEQFF	TGTGCCAGCAGCGTAGAGGGACTAGCGGGTAATGAGCAGTTCTTC
TRBV4-1	TRBD1	.	TRBJ2-3	CASSPGTGPTDTQYF	TGCGCCAGCAGCCCAGGGACAGGGCCCACAGATACGCAGTATTTT
TRBV5-4	.	.	TRBJ2-4	CASSLEFGIGIQYF	TGTGCCAGCAGCTTGGAGTTCGGGATTGGCATTCAGTACTTC
TRBV2	TRBD1	.	TRBJ1-4	CASSQLTGRNEKLFF	TGTGCCAGCAGTCAACTGACAGGGAGGAATGAAAAACTGTTTTTT
TRBV28	TRBD1	.	TRBJ2-7	CASSPGTGAAVYEQYF	TGTGCCAGCAGTCCCGGGACAGGGGCGGCAGTCTACGAGCAGTACTTC
TRBV7-2	.	.	TRBJ2-5	CASSLDPGLKVTQYF	TGTGCCAGCAGCTTAGACCCGGGATTGAAGGTGACCCAGTACTTC
TRBV4-1	TRBD1	.	TRBJ2-7	CASSRGTGVYEQYF	TGCGCCAGCAGCCGCGGGACAGGGGTATACGAGCAGTACTTC
TRBV5-4	TRBD1	few	TRBJ2-7	CASSLGQGRYEQYF	TGCGCCAGCAGCCTCGGACAGGGGCGATACGAGCAGTACTTC
TRBV7-9	.	.	TRBJ1-2	CSTHKGRDDGYTF	TGTTCCACCCACAAGGGCAGGGATGATGGCTACACCTTC
TRBV6-1	.	.	TRBJ1-1	CASQARTEAFF	TGTGCCAGCCAAGCGAGGACTGAAGCTTTCTTT
TRBV13	TRBD2	.	TRBJ2-7	CASSSTGTSVSYEQYF	TGTGCCAGCAGCTCGACCGGGACTAGCGTATCCTACGAGCAGTACTTC